These 30 T cell receptor beta chains were all obtained from the same sample, sequenced in a study. TCRdb reprocessed the 5' RACE reads with MiXCR, giving one entry per CDR3 protein. The sample shows under 60,000 distinct CDR3 sequences, 25% to 35% of them seen only once. The sequenced material came from naive CD4+ T cells sorted from blood. Indicated subset: naive CD4+ T cells, CD4+CD45RA+CD25-. The receptors come from a female donor with breast cancer.

The rearrangement links TRBV9 to TRBJ2-1, with TRBD1 matching 11 bases. Germline CDR1 SGDLS, CDR2 YYNGEE. The CDR3 is 15 residues long. V lost 4 bases, J lost 7 bases, and 7 bases stayed unmatched. This CDR3 is CASSPRTGGGNEQFF. Here the CDR3 DNA reads TGTGCCAGCAGCCCCAGGACAGGGGGCGGAAATGAGCAGTTCTTC.

This clonotype turned up a few times. The V and J genes are TRBV4-1 and TRBJ1-4, with D tentatively TRBD1 (5 bases). CDR3 length: 13 amino acids. Germline-derived CDR1 and CDR2 are MGHRA and YSYEKL. With 3 bases removed from V and 13 bases from J, the gap between germline ends came to 15 bases. The chain's CDR3 is CASSQIGTKRLFF. The DNA for the CDR3 is TGCGCCAGCAGCCAGATAGGGACTAAACGACTGTTTTTT.

This clonotype was detected only a few times. A read error may produce the germline difference seen at one junction end. V is TRBV12-3 or TRBV12-4 and J is TRBJ1-1, with a tentative D call TRBD1 (6 bases). The CDR3 spans 11 residues. In DNA form, the CDR3 reads TGTGCCAGCAGTCGGGGACAAGGAGCTTCCTTT. Translated: CASSRGQGASF.

The V gene is TRBV7-9, the J gene TRBJ2-7; D might be TRBD1 (6 bases). The CDR3 extends over 15 amino acids. V lost 2 bases to trimming and J lost 8 bases, with 19 bases between them. Germline values: CDR1 SEHNR, CDR2 FQNEAQ (reference sequence). The CDR3 protein is CASSLRTEHFLKQYF. CDR3 nucleotide sequence: TGTGCCAGCAGCTTACGGACAGAGCACTTCCTAAAGCAGTACTTC. Full variable domain (rest looked up from reference TRBV7-9 and TRBJ2-7): DTGVSQNPRHKITKRGQNVTFRCDPISEHNRLYWYRQTLGQGPEFLTYFQNEAQLEKSRLLSDRFSAERPKGSFSTLEIQRTEQGDSAMYLCASSLRTEHFLKQYFGPGTRLTVT.

In this sample, this clonotype turned up a few times. The V gene is TRBV11-2, the J gene TRBJ2-7; D possibly matches TRBD1 or TRBD2 (5 bases each). In germline, CDR1 is SGHAT, CDR2 FQNNGV. V was clipped by 3 bases and J by 0 bases, with 15 bases between them. The CDR3 consists of 16 residues. Here the CDR3 reads CASSFVAKGSSYEQYF. CDR3 nucleotide sequence: TGTGCCAGCAGCTTCGTGGCGAAGGGGAGCTCCTACGAGCAGTACTTC.

V usage is TRBV7-9 and J usage is TRBJ1-2; no definite D call. V was cut by 4 bases and J by 7 bases, with 16 bases left in between. This CDR3 is built from 14 residues. Germline values: CDR1 SEHNR, CDR2 FQNEAQ (reference sequence). CDR3 coding DNA: TGTGCCAGCAGCTCTAGCGGGCGAGTAGGTGGCTACACCTTC. It is translated as CASSSSGRVGGYTF.

This clonotype was seen only a few times. J is TRBJ1-1 and V is TRBV9; D unclear. Trimming took 3 bases from V and 4 from J, leaving 7 bases between them. The germline V gene encodes CDR1 SGDLS and CDR2 YYNGEE. There are 12 residues in the CDR3. Here the CDR3 DNA reads TGTGCCAGCAGCGGAATGGGCACTGAAGCTTTCTTT. It codes for CASSGMGTEAFF.

A few counts support this clonotype. The chain is built from TRBV4-1 and TRBJ1-2; the D is unclear. CDR1 and CDR2 (germline): MGHRA, YSYEKL. The length of the CDR3 is 16 residues. V was cut by 0 bases and J by 2 bases, with 13 bases left in between. The chain's CDR3 is CASSQDRKGINYGYTF. The CDR3, as DNA: TGCGCCAGCAGCCAAGATAGGAAAGGCATCAACTATGGCTACACCTTC.

This clonotype was picked up a small number of times. The J gene is TRBJ1-1, the V gene TRBV20-1, with 9 bases fitting TRBD1. The CDR3 is 15 amino acids. Germline V CDR1 and CDR2: DFQATT, SNEGSKA (reference sequence). V lost 6 bases, J lost 0 bases, and 8 bases stayed unmatched. The CDR3 DNA is TGCAGTGCCAGGGGACAGGGAAGGATGAACACTGAAGCTTTCTTT. As protein: CSARGQGRMNTEAFF.

In its sample, this clonotype was seen many times. The rearrangement joins TRBV5-1 to TRBJ2-2, with D hard to call. The CDR3 totals 15 residues. Germline assignment: CDR1 SGHRS and CDR2 YFSETQ. Trimming shortened V by 3 bases and J by 2 bases, and 11 bases separated the two germline ends. In DNA form, the CDR3 reads TGCGCCAGCAGCTCTCAGGTCCCAAACACCGGGGAGCTGTTTTTT. Translating it yields CASSSQVPNTGELFF.

The V call is TRBV6-2 or TRBV6-3, the J call TRBJ2-2; no firm D call. The CDR3 contains 14 residues. CDR1 and CDR2 (germline): MNHEY, SVGEGT. V gave up 4 bases and J gave up 9 bases, with 15 bases separating them. For the CDR3, the DNA is TGTGCCAGCAGTTGCTCGATTTCCAAGAGGGAGCTGTTTTTT. Translation: CASSCSISKRELFF.

A word on this clonotype: One end of the junction does not line up with germline, which may come from a read error. This sequence joins TRBV12-3 or TRBV12-4 and TRBJ2-1, with TRBD2 matching over 11 bases. The CDR3 loop spans 16 amino acids. This CDR3 is CASSLVVLAGDNVQFF. CDR3 sequence (DNA): TGTGCCAGCAGTTTAGTTGTACTAGCGGGAGATAATGTGCAGTTCTTC.

In its sample, this clonotype was seen a few times. V is TRBV30 and J is TRBJ1-2; D not certain. The CDR3 is 16 amino acids. Germline values: CDR1 GTSNPN, CDR2 SVGIG (reference sequence). Between the trimmed V and J ends, which lost 2 bases and 0 bases, there was a span of 16 bases. In DNA form, the CDR3 reads TGTGCCTGGAGTTATTACCGACGGATAGCTAACTATGGCTACACCTTC. It specifies CAWSYYRRIANYGYTF.

The chain couples TRBV6-6 to TRBJ1-2; D is perhaps TRBD1 (6 bases). Germline V gives CDR1 MNHNY, CDR2 SVGAGI (reference sequence). The V and J ends lost 6 bases and 7 bases respectively, with 24 bases between them. The CDR3 has 16 residues. Written as DNA, the CDR3 is TGTGCCAGCAGGAACAGGGAAGTCGTTAGAGAGCGTGGCTACACCTTC. Translated, it gives CASRNREVVRERGYTF.

This clonotype was seen a handful of times. The chain couples TRBV7-2 to TRBJ1-5; D is uncertain. Germline assignment: CDR1 SGHTA and CDR2 FQGNSA. Trimming took off 1 base at V and 6 bases at J, with 4 bases between the two ends. There are 12 residues in the CDR3. The CDR3, as DNA: TGTGCCAGCAGCTTAGGTACTCAGCCCCAGCATTTT. Protein: CASSLGTQPQHF.

J is TRBJ2-7 and V is TRBV6-1, with a weak D call TRBD1 (5 bases). The CDR3 consists of 15 residues. Germline lookup yields CDR1 MNHNS and CDR2 SASEGT. V dropped 0 bases and J dropped 0 bases, with 9 bases sitting between them. The CDR3 is CASSEAGRASYEQYF. The CDR3 bases are TGTGCCAGCAGTGAAGCAGGCAGGGCCTCCTACGAGCAGTACTTC.

The chain is built from TRBV7-2 and TRBJ2-7; no definite D call. Trimming shortened V by 5 bases and J by 6 bases, and 8 bases separated the two germline ends. CDR1 and CDR2 from the germline V gene are SGHTA and FQGNSA. The CDR3 is made up of 11 amino acids. For the CDR3, the DNA is TGTGCCAGCAGCCCCCTTCGCGAGCAGTACTTC. This sequence encodes CASSPLREQYF. Drawing the rest from reference TRBV7-2 and TRBJ2-7, the complete variable domain is GAGVSQSPSNKVTEKGKDVELRCDPISGHTALYWYRQSLGQGLEFLIYFQGNSAPDKSGLPSDRFSAERTGGSVSTLTIQRTQQEDSAVYLCASSPLREQYFGPGTRLTVT.

This clonotype was seen a few times. The CDR3 loop is CASSPGLTYEQYF. The CDR3 coding sequence is TGTGCCAGCAGCCCGGGACTTACCTACGAGCAGTACTTC. The rearrangement joins TRBV11-2 to TRBJ2-7, with D maybe TRBD2 (6 bases). V lost 5 bases to trimming and J lost 2 bases, with 10 bases between them. The CDR3 sequence is 13 residues long. Germline CDR1 and CDR2: SGHAT and FQNNGV.

This clonotype showed up just a few times. The chain recombines TRBV12-3 or TRBV12-4 with TRBJ1-2; TRBD1 might be the D (6 bases). The CDR3 length is 14 residues. Trimming took 6 bases from V and 4 from J, leaving 15 bases between them. CDR3: CASSPAQGGYGYTF. The CDR3 nucleotides are TGTGCCAGCAGCCCAGCACAGGGAGGCTATGGCTACACCTTC.

This clonotype came up a few times. V is TRBV6-1 and J is TRBJ1-2; D gene unclear. The germline V gene encodes CDR1 MNHNS and CDR2 SASEGT. Trimming took off 1 base at V and 2 bases at J, with 11 bases between the two ends. The CDR3 loop spans 15 amino acids. The CDR3, as DNA: TGTGCCAGCAGTGAAGGTATGGCCTCCAACTATGGCTACACCTTC. Its protein is CASSEGMASNYGYTF.

This clonotype occurred a few times. This chain connects TRBV12-3 or TRBV12-4 to TRBJ2-3, with TRBD2 matching 7 bases. The CDR3 spans 16 residues. Trimming took 6 bases from V and 4 from J; bases not matched to a gene: 13. The CDR3 spells CASSPARAGAPDTQYF. The CDR3 DNA reads TGTGCCAGCAGCCCCGCCAGGGCGGGAGCCCCAGATACGCAGTATTTT.

The sample holds a few counts of this clonotype. The CDR3 reads CASSYSGGGTEAFF. The DNA for the CDR3 is TGTGCCAGCAGTTACTCGGGAGGGGGCACTGAAGCTTTCTTT. The gene calls are TRBV6-2 or TRBV6-3 and TRBJ1-1, with D possibly TRBD1 on 6 matching bases. This CDR3 contains 14 residues. CDR1 is MNHEY and CDR2 is SVGEGT in the germline V gene. The V gene lost 0 bases and the J gene lost 4 bases, with 9 bases spanning the gap.

For this clonotype: Its ends do not fully match the called genes, so a read error is possible. This sequence joins TRBV5-1 and TRBJ1-2; D unresolved. The CDR3 consists of 12 residues. CDR1 is SGHRS, CDR2 YFSETQ, per germline. In DNA, the CDR3 is TGCGCCAGCAGCGAGGCCAACTCTGGCTACACCTTC. It codes for CASSEANSGYTF.

This clonotype showed up just a few times. V is TRBV12-3 or TRBV12-4 and J is TRBJ1-5, with no clear D. There are 13 residues in the CDR3. Trimming shortened V by 3 bases and J by 5 bases, and 8 bases separated the two germline ends. The CDR3 region has the DNA TGTGCCAGCAGTTTTGGTTTGGATCAGCCCCAGCATTTT. Encoded protein: CASSFGLDQPQHF.

The J gene is TRBJ2-7, the V gene TRBV5-1; maybe TRBD2 (6 bases). V lost 1 base to trimming and J lost 2 bases, with 13 bases between them. The CDR3 is 15 amino acids. Looked up from germline, CDR1 is SGHRS and CDR2 is YFSETQ. The CDR3 spells CASSLLWRGAYEQYF. Written as DNA, the CDR3 is TGCGCCAGCAGCTTGTTATGGAGGGGCGCCTACGAGCAGTACTTC.

The chain carries TRBV12-3 or TRBV12-4 and TRBJ2-7, with 10 positions matching TRBD2. V gave up 1 base and J gave up 4 bases; unmatched junction bases: 7. The CDR3 loop spans 16 amino acids. CDR3 region: CASSLVSGGVSYEQYF. The DNA for the CDR3 is TGTGCCAGCAGTTTAGTCAGCGGGGGGGTATCTTACGAGCAGTACTTC.

Here the CDR3 DNA reads TGTGCCAGCAGCTTAAGCGGCAGGGGCCCCTCCTACGAGCAGTACTTC. The encoded protein is CASSLSGRGPSYEQYF. The V and J genes are TRBV7-3 and TRBJ2-7; D possibly corresponds to TRBD1 (6 bases). The CDR3 runs to 16 residues. In germline, CDR1 is SGHTA, CDR2 FQGTGA. V gave up 1 base and J gave up 0 bases, with 13 bases separating them.

This chain connects TRBV6-6 to TRBJ1-1; 9 nucleotides match TRBD1. V gave up 2 bases and J gave up 1 base; unmatched junction bases: 2. This CDR3 has 15 residues. The germline V gene has CDR1 MNHNY and CDR2 SVGAGI (reference sequence). CDR3 residues: CASSYGGQGNTEAFF. For the CDR3, the DNA is TGTGCCAGCAGTTACGGGGGACAGGGGAACACTGAAGCTTTCTTT.

In regard to this clonotype: One end of the junction does not line up with germline, which may come from a read error. The chain employs TRBV7-2 and TRBJ2-5; D remains ambiguous. The CDR3 length is 13 residues. Germline values: CDR1 SGHTA, CDR2 FQGNSA. CDR3 amino acids: CVSSTRYQETQYF. In nucleotides, the CDR3 is TGTGTCAGCAGCACCCGGTACCAAGAGACCCAGTACTTC.

V gene TRBV7-9 combines with J gene TRBJ2-5, with 7 bases aligning to TRBD2. The ends lost 5 bases at V and 4 bases at J; junction bases unmatched: 19. CDR1 and CDR2 from the germline V gene are SEHNR and FQNEAQ (reference sequence). This CDR3 spans 18 amino acids. CDR3: CASSPDRTGRGRRETQYF. The CDR3 coding sequence is TGTGCCAGCAGCCCTGACCGCACGGGGAGGGGTAGAAGAGAGACCCAGTACTTC.